This T cell receptor beta chain was captured in a study of blood T cell repertoires in COVID-19 (dated by TCRdb to between 2020 and 2021). Background for the entire study: Samples from collaborators originated in the United States, Italy and Spain and spanned both the acute and convalescent phases of COVID-19. The repertoires were released in a freely available public database meant as a resource for research on the immune response to SARS-CoV-2. The dataset comprised deeply sampled blood TCRbeta repertoires from subjects exposed to, actively infected with, or recovered from COVID-19. The samples were drawn from two sources: the first 160 participants of the ongoing ImmuneRACE study, and about 1,300 subjects contributed by 6 global collaborators. Where HLA class I and class II types were available, the types were taken from metadata supplied by the sample provider, not from assay-based typing. Nearly every sample came with metadata listing a de-identified subject ID, COVID-19 status, age in years and sex. The material from the prospective study consisted of cDNA or gDNA derived from T cells, B-cell-depleted T cells, or PBMCs. Broad study findings and their caveats: How much clinical and demographic metadata was included differed by source and by participant, and the metadata was provided uncurated.

Each collaborating institution followed its own protocols to collect whole blood in K2EDTA tubes. For TCRbeta analysis, collaborator samples were shipped as frozen whole blood, as isolated PBMCs, or as DNA extracted from either sample type. In the case of this clone: The antigen it binds to is not known. It has no much larger one-base neighbor in the sample; base qualities were not kept.

TCRbeta CDR3 regions were amplified from genomic DNA by means of the immunoSEQ Assay, a bias-controlled multiplex PCR. Processing in the source paper ran as follows. Within the assay, amplification of reference gene primers was used to estimate how many nucleated cells each sample contained. Sequence reads were collapsed and filtered to measure the absolute abundance of every unique TCRbeta CDR3 rearrangement. Productive Simpson clonality was computed per sample as the square root of Simpson's diversity index over productive rearrangements. TCRdb obtained this table from immuneACCESS and retained in-frame rearrangements with V and J assigned. These tables miss some clones; where compared with another copy, unresolved V genes account for less than half of the shortfall, and the remainder is unexplained. The DNA gave D and trimming, while V, J and clone size come from that table. Across this sample there are about 140,000 clones, with around 81% seen only once. 4% of the sample is in the top ten clones.

This TCR derives from a woman aged 55 to 70 with acute or convalescent COVID-19. The specimen sequenced was peripheral blood.

Read as DNA, the sequence is TGTGCCAGCAGCCCCCAGACTAGCGGGAGTGGCGAGCAGTACTTC. This translates into CASSPQTSGSGEQYF. The chain uses TRBV7-2 and TRBJ2-7, with 12 middle bases fitting TRBD2. Sequences SGHTA (CDR1) and FQGNSA (CDR2) are obtained from the germline V gene. V is trimmed back by 5 bases and J by 6 bases, and the junction contains 8 bases that no gene match accounts for. The CDR3 covers 15 residues, taking in both the cysteine and the phenylalanine. The DNA shown is the 45-base CDR3, in frame from base 1.